The 5 T cell receptor beta chains listed next were all sequenced from one sample in a study of CD8+CD57+ T cells in acquired aplastic anemia (dated by TCRdb to between 2018 and 2020). TCRdb records Illumina HiSeq 2000 as the sequencer. Profiling of TCR beta VDJ combinations and CDR3 sequences used genomic DNA as the template. TCRdb itself trimmed the public reads at Q25 with fastp, ran MiXCR and retained productive beta chains. Every entry covers one CDR3 protein and lists the most common genes and DNA from its rows. A total of approximately 180,000 distinct CDR3 sequences appear in this sample, around 48% of them only once. Roughly 1.2% of the sample lies in the top ten. Flow cytometry had shown CD8+CD57+ cell expansion in the patients selected for sequencing. The specimen was sorted CD4+, CD8+, or CD8+CD57+ T cells (not recorded which) from PBMCs. The origin of the receptors is a human donor with aplastic anemia.

This clonotype showed up many times. This rearrangement joins TRBV20-1 to TRBJ2-3; D uncertain. CDR3 size: 15 residues. V lost 5 bases, J lost 0 bases, and 15 bases lay in between. The V gene's germline CDR1 is DFQATT and CDR2 SNEGSKA (reference sequence). This CDR3 reads CSAAPWLRSTDTQYF. The CDR3 bases are TGCAGTGCTGCCCCCTGGCTTAGGAGCACAGATACGCAGTATTTT.

This rearrangement joins TRBV20-1 to TRBJ2-5; the match to TRBD2 covers 12 bases. Looked up from germline, CDR1 is DFQATT and CDR2 is SNEGSKA (reference sequence). This CDR3 comprises 16 residues. V dropped 3 bases and J dropped 4; count of bases not matched to a gene: 9. Written as DNA, the CDR3 is TGCAGTGCTAGTTTGGCTAGCGGGAGGGAGGGAGAGACCCAGTACTTC. Its protein is CSASLASGREGETQYF.

V usage is TRBV11-2 and J usage is TRBJ1-1; 7 positions agree with TRBD1. Trimming took 3 bases from V and 3 from J; bases not matched to a gene: 4. This CDR3 is built from 14 residues. Germline values: CDR1 SGHAT, CDR2 FQNNGV. CDR3 sequence (DNA): TGTGCCAGCAGCTTTAGACAGGGCTACACTGAAGCTTTCTTT. As protein: CASSFRQGYTEAFF.

Concerning this clonotype: A much larger clone sits a single nucleotide away, making a read error possible. This rearrangement joins TRBV4-3 to TRBJ2-1; TRBD2 is a possible D gene (5 bases). Trimming left V 4 bases short and J 5 bases short, with 15 bases between. Per the germline V gene, CDR1 is LGHNA and CDR2 is YSLEER. This CDR3 is 15 amino acids long. CDR3 nucleotides: TGCGCCAGCAGCCGAGTCGGGGATCGCAACAATGAGCAGTTCTTC. It codes for CASSRVGDRNNEQFF.

This clonotype was recorded at least ten times. The gene calls are TRBV20-1 and TRBJ1-3, with D possibly matching TRBD1 (5 bases). Trimming cost V 0 bases and J 1 base, with 10 bases left between them. The germline gives CDR1 DFQATT, CDR2 SNEGSKA (reference sequence). This CDR3 spans 15 amino acids. This CDR3 is CSARDHRNSGNTIYF. CDR3 nucleotides: TGCAGTGCTAGAGACCACAGGAATTCTGGAAACACCATATATTTT.